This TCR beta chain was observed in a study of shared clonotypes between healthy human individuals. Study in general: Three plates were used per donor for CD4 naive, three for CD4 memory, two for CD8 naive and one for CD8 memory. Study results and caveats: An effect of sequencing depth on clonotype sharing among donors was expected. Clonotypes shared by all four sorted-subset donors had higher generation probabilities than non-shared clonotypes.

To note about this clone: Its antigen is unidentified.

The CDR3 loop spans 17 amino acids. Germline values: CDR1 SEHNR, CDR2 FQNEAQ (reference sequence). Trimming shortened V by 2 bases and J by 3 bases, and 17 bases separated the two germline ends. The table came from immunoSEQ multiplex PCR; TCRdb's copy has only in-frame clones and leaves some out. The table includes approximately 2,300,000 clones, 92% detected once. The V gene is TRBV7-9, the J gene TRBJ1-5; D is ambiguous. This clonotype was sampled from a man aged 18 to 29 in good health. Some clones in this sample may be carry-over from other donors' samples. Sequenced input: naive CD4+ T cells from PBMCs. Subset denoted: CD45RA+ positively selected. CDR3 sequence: CASSLLGGGKSNQPQHF. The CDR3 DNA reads TGTGCCAGCAGCTTATTGGGTGGTGGGAAATCCAATCAGCCCCAGCATTTT.